This TCR beta chain came from a study of beta chain features in type 1 diabetes. CDR1 MGHDK and CDR2 SYGVNS come from the germline V gene. The CDR3 is 17 amino acids. Trimming removed 8 bases at V and 2 bases at J, with 23 bases between. This clone was seen a few times. Its target is unknown. Purity exceeding 95% was reached by all sorted populations. Whole-study findings and limits: Type 1 diabetes patients showed fewer insertions and more deletions at VDJ junctions. Across all four CD4+ subsets, people with type 1 diabetes showed modestly shorter TCRB CDR3s. The question of HLA type influencing TCRB rearrangement was one that remained unresolved here.

Expressed TCRB transcripts got sequenced, as all isolated RNA was reverse transcribed. TCRdb's table, derived via immunoSEQ multiplex PCR, lists solely in-frame clones and lacks some. The table records more than 150,000 clones, over 8.5% of them present only once. The V call is TRBV25-1, the J call TRBJ2-3, with D possibly being TRBD1 (7 bases). Sequencing was done on a sample of central memory CD4+ T cells from blood. The clonotype was recovered from a man between 18 and 35 years old in good health. CDR3 protein: CASSNPGGTGDTDTQYF. In nucleotides, the CDR3 is TGTGCCAGCTCCAACCCCGGGGGAACAGGGGACACAGATACGCAGTATTTT.